This note documents a single T cell receptor (beta chain) sequence. Repertoires were generated with immunoSEQ multiplex PCR, while TCRdb's copy carries only in-frame clones and drops some. Of more than 200,000 clones in the sample, roughly 91% are singletons; the top ten hold just over 3%. These data originate in a study of cytomegalovirus exposure and HLA in healthy donors. This CDR3 spans 14 amino acids. Trimming took 5 bases from V and 4 from J, leaving 15 bases between them. Germline values: CDR1 MNHEY, CDR2 SVGAGI. This chain connects TRBV6-5 to TRBJ2-7; D may be TRBD1 (6 bases). This sequence was found in a woman in her twenties or thirties in good health and CMV-seronegative. The material sequenced was PBMCs. The CDR3, as DNA: TGTGCCAGCAGTGACCACAGGGACCTATACGAGCAGTACTTC. This gives the protein CASSDHRDLYEQYF.